This entry lists 11 T cell receptor beta chains sequenced from one sample in a study of blood T cell repertoires in COVID-19. Only in-frame clones appear in the TCRdb table, and some are missing; sequencing was by immunoSEQ multiplex PCR. This table has around 82,000 clones, approximately 85% appearing once. Input material: peripheral blood. The receptors stem from a man in his fifties or sixties with COVID-19, enrolled during active disease.

The table lists this clone with a few counts. The chain carries TRBV5-4 and TRBJ1-2; 8 positions match TRBD1. Germline values: CDR1 SGHNT, CDR2 YYREEE (reference sequence). V lost 4 bases, J lost 4 bases, and 9 bases stayed unmatched. There are 15 residues in the CDR3. The CDR3 reads CASSTREQGVYGYTF. The DNA for the CDR3 is TGTGCCAGCAGCACCCGGGAACAGGGGGTCTATGGCTACACCTTC.

This rearrangement joins TRBV6-4 to TRBJ2-2, with D possibly being TRBD1 (6 bases). V was clipped by 2 bases and J by 5 bases, with 12 bases between them. Germline assignment: CDR1 MRHNA and CDR2 SNTAGT. The CDR3 has 15 residues. The CDR3 region has the DNA TGTGCCAGCAGTGACCAACCGGGACAAACCGGGGAGCTGTTTTTT. It encodes CASSDQPGQTGELFF.

V is TRBV6-2 or TRBV6-3 and J is TRBJ2-3; 8 positions agree with TRBD1. Trimming cost V 2 bases and J 3 bases; bases outside gene matches: 7. The CDR3 contains 16 residues. Germline V gene data show CDR1 as MNHEY and CDR2 as SVGEGT. The CDR3 bases are TGTGCCAGCAGTTACCCCCGCGGACAGGGAACAGATACGCAGTATTTT. Its protein product is CASSYPRGQGTDTQYF.

The chain couples TRBV6-6 to TRBJ2-7; TRBD1 is a possible D gene (5 bases). Germline loops: CDR1 MNHNY, CDR2 SVGAGI (reference sequence). V lost 4 bases and J lost 2, with 12 bases in between. The CDR3 has 14 residues. CDR3 region: CASSSTLGPYEQYF. In nucleotides, the CDR3 is TGTGCCAGCAGTTCCACCCTGGGGCCCTACGAGCAGTACTTC.

The rearrangement uses TRBV7-3 and TRBJ2-3, with 10 bases lining up with TRBD2. Germline values: CDR1 SGHTA, CDR2 FQGTGA. The V segment lost 1 base and the J segment 5 bases; nucleotides outside the gene matches: 6. The CDR3 contains 16 residues. CDR3 in amino acids: CASSLSPGTSVDTQYF. The DNA for the CDR3 is TGTGCCAGCAGCTTAAGCCCCGGGACTAGCGTAGATACGCAGTATTTT.

The gene calls are TRBV12-3 or TRBV12-4 and TRBJ1-2; no firm D call. V lost 6 bases to trimming and J lost 4 bases, with 9 bases between them. CDR3 length: 12 residues. The CDR3 nucleotides read TGTGCCAGCAGCCCTCGGTCCTATGGCTACACCTTC. As protein: CASSPRSYGYTF.

This clone was counted a few times. This rearrangement joins TRBV6-5 to TRBJ2-2; D gene ambiguous. The CDR3 runs to 14 residues. In germline, CDR1 is MNHEY, CDR2 SVGAGI. Trimming left V 2 bases short and J 7 bases short, with 11 bases between. CDR3: CASSYARFGGELFF. The CDR3 DNA reads as TGTGCCAGCAGTTACGCTAGATTTGGCGGGGAGCTGTTTTTT.

This rearrangement joins TRBV29-1 to TRBJ2-7, with no clear D. Trimming removed 0 bases from V and 2 bases from J, with 11 bases in between. Germline CDR1 SQVTM, CDR2 ANQGSEA. The CDR3 totals 14 residues. The CDR3 here is CSVEDSRQPYEQYF. The CDR3 region has the DNA TGCAGCGTTGAAGATTCGCGGCAGCCCTACGAGCAGTACTTC.

V and J are TRBV5-6 and TRBJ2-7, with a tentative D call TRBD1 (5 bases). Germline CDR1 is SGHDT and CDR2 is YYEEEE. This CDR3 has 14 amino acids. The V and J ends lost 2 bases and 6 bases respectively, with 15 bases between them. CDR3 region: CASSFAGRAGEQYF. The CDR3 DNA sequence: TGTGCCAGCAGCTTCGCTGGCAGGGCCGGCGAGCAGTACTTC.

V is TRBV18 and J is TRBJ2-1, with TRBD2 as a possible D gene (6 bases). The V and J ends lost 5 bases and 8 bases respectively, with 16 bases between them. The CDR3 runs 14 residues. Germline lookup yields CDR1 KGHSH and CDR2 LQKENI. DNA for the CDR3: TGTGCCAGCTCAGGAGGGAGAAGGGGCGATGAGCAGTTCTTC. It codes for CASSGGRRGDEQFF.

This clone was counted once. The genes are TRBV19 and TRBJ2-3; the D gene is possibly TRBD2 (6 bases). The CDR3 extends over 15 amino acids. Trimming took off 2 bases at V and 3 bases at J, with 12 bases between the two ends. Germline-derived CDR1 and CDR2 are LNHDA and SQIVND (reference sequence). The CDR3 region has the DNA TGTGCCAGTAGTATAAGTCGGGCGGGGACAGATACGCAGTATTTT. Translated, it gives CASSISRAGTDTQYF.